The 23 T cell receptor beta chains in this list originate from one sample, sequenced in a study of blood T cell repertoires in COVID-19. TCRdb's copy holds only in-frame clones and misses some; the assay was immunoSEQ multiplex PCR. Here the sample spans 130,000 to 150,000 clones, 80% to 85% being singletons. The specimen sequenced was peripheral blood. The source is a human donor in a cohort sampled during active COVID-19.

Only a few counts were recorded for this clone. The rearrangement joins TRBV18 to TRBJ1-1; weak D call: TRBD1 (5 bases). CDR3 length: 14 amino acids. Trimming cost V 4 bases and J 0 bases, with 9 bases left between them. The germline CDR1 and CDR2 sequences are KGHSH and LQKENI. CDR3 region: CASSRQQMNTEAFF. The CDR3 DNA reads TGTGCCAGCTCACGACAGCAGATGAACACTGAAGCTTTCTTT. Full variable domain (remainder filled in from reference TRBV18 and TRBJ1-1): NAGVMQNPRHLVRRRGQEARLRCSPMKGHSHVYWYRQLPEEGLKFMVYLQKENIIDESGMPKERFSAEFPKEGPSILRIQQVVRGDSAAYFCASSRQQMNTEAFFGQGTRLTVV.

Only one count was recorded for this clone. The genes are TRBV14 and TRBJ1-5, with TRBD1 matching over 7 bases. Germline lookup yields CDR1 SGHDN and CDR2 FVKESK. The J segment lost 7 bases and the V segment lost 6 bases, leaving 6 bases of the junction unmatched. The CDR3 sequence is 13 residues long. The CDR3 spells CASSPDRAQPQHF. The CDR3 nucleotides read TGTGCCAGCAGTCCCGACAGGGCCCAGCCCCAGCATTTT.

The genes are TRBV28 and TRBJ2-2; D possibly corresponds to TRBD2 (6 bases). V shed 3 bases and J shed 5 bases, with 19 bases lying between them. Germline assignment: CDR1 MDHEN and CDR2 SYDVKM. The CDR3 consists of 17 residues. The CDR3 nucleotides are TGTGCCAGCAGTTTGCCCCTCACGGGGGTGAGGACCGGGGAGCTGTTTTTT. It translates to CASSLPLTGVRTGELFF.

This chain links TRBV9 with TRBJ1-1; D perhaps matches TRBD1 (6 bases). V shed 0 bases and J shed 8 bases, with 14 bases lying between them. Germline values: CDR1 SGDLS, CDR2 YYNGEE. This CDR3 comprises 14 residues. The CDR3 nucleotides are TGTGCCAGCAGCGTAGGGGAAACAGGGAACGAAGCTTTCTTT. Encoded protein: CASSVGETGNEAFF.

The V gene is TRBV4-2, the J gene TRBJ1-5; 8 nucleotides agree with TRBD1. The germline gives CDR1 LGHNA, CDR2 YNFKEQ. V shed 2 bases, J shed 4 bases, and the junction held 7 bases outside the gene matches. CDR3 length equals 16 residues. The CDR3 DNA sequence: TGTGCCAGCAGCCAAACCGGGCAGGGGGCGAATCAGCCCCAGCATTTT. It encodes CASSQTGQGANQPQHF.

The rearrangement joins TRBV6-5 to TRBJ2-1, with 12 bases fitting TRBD2. Losses at the gene ends were 4 bases for V and 6 bases for J; bases not matched to a gene: 4. Per germline, CDR1 MNHEY and CDR2 SVGAGI. The CDR3 has 15 residues. The CDR3 DNA reads TGTGCCAGCAGTTTACTAGCGGGGGGTATCAATGAGCAGTTCTTC. This gives the protein CASSLLAGGINEQFF.

This clone was seen more than once but under ten times. The V call is TRBV5-6, the J call TRBJ1-5, with D tentatively TRBD1 (6 bases). This CDR3 is built from 15 residues. Germline values: CDR1 SGHDT, CDR2 YYEEEE. V was shortened by 2 bases and J by 7 bases, with 16 bases between the two germline ends. Here the CDR3 reads CASSLQGRVGQPQHF. DNA for the CDR3: TGTGCCAGCAGCTTACAGGGTAGGGTCGGGCAGCCCCAGCATTTT.

The chain links TRBV20-1 to TRBJ1-2, with D perhaps matching TRBD1 (6 bases). CDR1 is DFQATT and CDR2 is SNEGSKA in the germline V gene (reference sequence). The CDR3 spans 12 residues. The V and J ends lost 6 bases and 5 bases respectively, with 13 bases between them. CDR3 in DNA: TGCAGTGCGAGTACAGGGCCATATGGCTACACCTTC. It encodes CSASTGPYGYTF.

The rearrangement links TRBV7-7 to TRBJ1-3; the D gene is possibly TRBD1 (6 bases). V was trimmed by 5 bases and J by 0 bases, leaving 14 bases between them. This CDR3 comprises 16 residues. The V gene's germline CDR1 is SSHAT and CDR2 FNYEAQ (reference sequence). The CDR3 loop reads CASSAGTPGSGNTIYF. The CDR3 nucleotides are TGTGCCAGCAGCGCCGGGACACCGGGCTCTGGAAACACCATATATTTT.

The CDR3 DNA sequence: TGTGCCAGCAGTTCCGTGGGGACAAATACCTACGAGCAGTACTTC. Amino acids: CASSSVGTNTYEQYF. The genes are TRBV6-5 and TRBJ2-7; tentatively, D is TRBD1 (6 bases). V shed 4 bases and J shed 2 bases, with 15 bases lying between them. The CDR3 is made up of 15 amino acids. CDR1 MNHEY and CDR2 SVGAGI come from the germline V gene.

This sequence joins TRBV7-8 and TRBJ1-1, with a tentative D call TRBD1 (5 bases). Germline CDR1 SGHVS, CDR2 FQNEAQ. V lost 6 bases to trimming and J lost 0 bases, with 14 bases between them. The CDR3 runs to 15 residues. The CDR3 reads CASSQPGLMNTEAFF. For the CDR3, the DNA is TGTGCCAGCAGTCAACCAGGGCTAATGAACACTGAAGCTTTCTTT.

V is TRBV7-9 and J is TRBJ1-6; D is unclear. V lost 4 bases to trimming and J lost 8 bases, with 15 bases between them. Germline V lookup: CDR1 SEHNR, CDR2 FQNEAQ (reference sequence). The length of the CDR3 is 15 residues. The CDR3 DNA is TGTGCCAGCAGCTCTCAGACACTCTCGGATTCACCCCTCCACTTT. It codes for CASSSQTLSDSPLHF.

This clone appeared a single time. The chain combines TRBV15 with TRBJ1-3, with D possibly TRBD1 on 6 matching bases. The CDR3 covers 15 residues. In germline, CDR1 is LNHNV, CDR2 YYDKDF (reference sequence). V lost 4 bases and J lost 1, with 11 bases in between. The CDR3 DNA reads TGTGCCACCAGCAAGAATAGGGGGTCTGGAAACACCATATATTTT. Encoded protein: CATSKNRGSGNTIYF. The complete variable domain, with remaining parts taken from reference TRBV15 and TRBJ1-3, reads DAMVIQNPRYQVTQFGKPVTLSCSQTLNHNVMYWYQQKSSQAPKLLFHYYDKDFNNEADTPDNFQSRRPNTSFCFLDIRSPGLGDTAMYLCATSKNRGSGNTIYFGEGSWLTVV.

The chain links TRBV7-2 to TRBJ1-1; D remains unclear. The CDR3 has 12 amino acids. V was cut by 7 bases and J by 5 bases, with 11 bases left in between. Germline lookup yields CDR1 SGHTA and CDR2 FQGNSA. The CDR3 DNA reads as TGTGCCAGCAACCGCGGTGGGACTGAAGCTTTCTTT. It specifies CASNRGGTEAFF.

This clone was counted only a few times. The V call is TRBV5-6, the J call TRBJ2-7; perhaps TRBD2 as D (6 bases). CDR3 length equals 15 residues. The germline V gene encodes CDR1 SGHDT and CDR2 YYEEEE. The V end lost 3 bases, the J end lost 4 bases, and 17 bases lay between the germline ends. For the CDR3, the DNA is TGTGCCAGCAGCTCGTGGGGGACTGGACTGTACGAGCAGTACTTC. Amino acid sequence: CASSSWGTGLYEQYF.

This chain joins TRBV11-3 and TRBJ1-1; D is perhaps TRBD1 (5 bases). Germline loops: CDR1 SGHNT, CDR2 YENEEA. The CDR3 covers 14 residues. Trimming stripped 6 bases from V and 4 bases from J, with 15 bases between. The CDR3 loop is CASRDQGLGTEAFF. In nucleotides, the CDR3 is TGTGCCAGCAGGGATCAGGGTTTAGGCACTGAAGCTTTCTTT.

The CDR3 DNA follows: TGTGCCAGCAGGGAGGGGCCCAACTACGAGCAGTACTTC. It codes for CASREGPNYEQYF. The J gene is TRBJ2-7, the V gene TRBV12-3 or TRBV12-4, with a weak D call TRBD2 (6 bases). The CDR3 is made up of 13 amino acids. The V and J ends lost 6 bases and 3 bases respectively, with 12 bases between them.

This rearrangement joins TRBV28 to TRBJ1-2, with 7 bases that match TRBD1. This CDR3 is 13 amino acids long. V lost 4 bases to trimming and J lost 5 bases; unmatched junction nucleotides: 4. CDR1 is MDHEN, CDR2 SYDVKM, per germline. CDR3 protein: CASSWTGLYGYTF. In DNA form, the CDR3 reads TGTGCCAGCAGTTGGACAGGATTATATGGCTACACCTTC.

This chain joins TRBV2 and TRBJ1-2; 7 positions match TRBD1. Per the germline V gene, CDR1 is SNHLY and CDR2 is FYNNEI. There are 14 residues in the CDR3. Trimming cost V 6 bases and J 4 bases; bases outside gene matches: 8. CDR3 DNA: TGTGCCAGCAGGCCCTGGGACAGAGGCTATGGCTACACCTTC. It yields the protein CASRPWDRGYGYTF. Using reference TRBV2 and TRBJ1-2 for the parts outside the CDR3, the full variable domain is EPEVTQTPSHQVTQMGQEVILRCVPISNHLYFYWYRQILGQKVEFLVSFYNNEISEKSEIFDDQFSVERPDGSNFTLKIRSTKLEDSAMYFCASRPWDRGYGYTFGSGTRLTVV.

The rearrangement joins TRBV5-4 to TRBJ1-6; D not certain. Germline-derived CDR1 and CDR2 are SGHNT and YYREEE (reference sequence). Trimming stripped 0 bases from V and 0 bases from J, with 10 bases between. The CDR3 runs to 17 residues. The chain's CDR3 is CASSLVGGRSYNSPLHF. The CDR3 DNA sequence: TGTGCCAGCAGCTTGGTAGGTGGGCGCTCCTATAATTCACCCCTCCACTTT.

The chain joins TRBV3-1 (or the pseudogene TRBV3-2) to TRBJ1-1; TRBD1 agrees at 7 bases. The CDR3 is made up of 15 amino acids. Germline-derived CDR1 and CDR2 are LGHDT and YNNKEL (reference sequence). Trimming removed 1 base from V and 2 bases from J; junction bases left unmatched: 4. This chain's CDR3 is CASSQAGTANTEAFF. CDR3 nucleotides: TGTGCCAGCAGCCAAGCCGGGACAGCAAACACTGAAGCTTTCTTT.

The CDR3 sequence is CASSEISYGYTF. CDR3 nucleotides: TGTGCCAGCAGTGAAATATCCTATGGCTACACCTTC. The genes are TRBV6-1 and TRBJ1-2; D gene unclear. V gave up 2 bases and J gave up 4 bases, with 5 bases separating them. This CDR3 comprises 12 residues. The germline V gene has CDR1 MNHNS and CDR2 SASEGT.

The genes are TRBV2 and TRBJ2-7; TRBD1 agrees at 7 bases. The V segment lost 8 bases and the J segment 4 bases; nucleotides outside the gene matches: 8. Germline loops: CDR1 SNHLY, CDR2 FYNNEI. This CDR3 has 13 amino acids. The CDR3 is CASVWRQGYEQYF. The CDR3 nucleotides read TGTGCCAGCGTTTGGAGACAGGGTTACGAGCAGTACTTC.